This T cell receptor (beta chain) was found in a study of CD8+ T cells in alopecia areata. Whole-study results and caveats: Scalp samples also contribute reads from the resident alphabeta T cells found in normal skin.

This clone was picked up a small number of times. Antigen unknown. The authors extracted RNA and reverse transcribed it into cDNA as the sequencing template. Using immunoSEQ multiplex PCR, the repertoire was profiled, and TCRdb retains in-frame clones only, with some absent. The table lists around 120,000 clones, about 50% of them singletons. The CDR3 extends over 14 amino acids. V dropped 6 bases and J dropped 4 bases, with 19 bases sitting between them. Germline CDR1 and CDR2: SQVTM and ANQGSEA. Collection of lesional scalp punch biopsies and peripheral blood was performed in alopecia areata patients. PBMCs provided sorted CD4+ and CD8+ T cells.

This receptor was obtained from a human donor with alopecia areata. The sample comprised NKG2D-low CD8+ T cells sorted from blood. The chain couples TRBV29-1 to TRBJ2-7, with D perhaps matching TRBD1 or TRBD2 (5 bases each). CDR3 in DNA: TGCAGCGTGAATGACGGGGCTACGAAGTACGAGCAGTACTTC. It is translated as CSVNDGATKYEQYF.